Below are 24 T cell receptor beta chains sequenced from a single sample in a study of shared clonotypes between healthy human individuals. The assay was immunoSEQ multiplex PCR, and TCRdb's table has in-frame clones only and misses some. The data hold 650,000 to 800,000 clones, with 92% observed a single time. Naive CD8 populations comprised CD45RO-negative cells positively selected for CCR7, excluding terminally differentiated effector memory CD45RA+ cells. The specimen was naive CD8+ T cells sorted from blood. Receptors originate from a man younger than 45 in good health.

The rearrangement links TRBV5-4 to TRBJ2-7, with 8 bases matching TRBD2. The CDR3 contains 18 residues. The V segment lost 0 bases and the J segment 2 bases; nucleotides outside the gene matches: 13. In germline, CDR1 is SGHNT, CDR2 YYREEE (reference sequence). CDR3 DNA: TGTGCCAGCAGCTTGGGGGTATCTCTGACGGGAGGGGCCTACGAGCAGTACTTC. Encoded protein: CASSLGVSLTGGAYEQYF.

The chain combines TRBV19 with TRBJ1-5; D uncertain. Trimming took off 2 bases at V and 5 bases at J, with 19 bases between the two ends. The CDR3 has 17 residues. Germline V gene sequence: CDR1 LNHDA, CDR2 SQIVND (reference sequence). CDR3 in DNA: TGTGCCAGTAGTATAATTGCCCTTGGGCAGACCTATCAGCCCCAGCATTTT. Encoded protein: CASSIIALGQTYQPQHF.

This clone was recorded once. V usage is TRBV10-1 and J usage is TRBJ2-3; TRBD2 matches 16 bases. The V and J ends lost 1 base and 4 bases, in that order; junction bases with no gene match: 8. This CDR3 is built from 19 residues. CDR1 and CDR2 from the germline V gene are WNHNN and SYGVQD (reference sequence). The CDR3 sequence is CASSEYGTSGRAGPDTQYF. CDR3 sequence (DNA): TGCGCCAGCAGTGAGTACGGGACTAGCGGGAGGGCCGGACCAGATACGCAGTATTTT.

The V and J genes are TRBV9 and TRBJ2-2, with D unresolved. This CDR3 is 13 amino acids long. V was cut by 6 bases and J by 4 bases, with 10 bases left in between. Germline loops: CDR1 SGDLS, CDR2 YYNGEE. CDR3 DNA: TGTGCCAGCACCCCGAGCGTCACCGGGGAGCTGTTTTTT. It translates to CASTPSVTGELFF.

The chain couples TRBV11-2 to TRBJ1-1; TRBD1 matches 7 bases. Germline CDR1 and CDR2: SGHAT and FQNNGV. The junction had 4 bases not matched to a gene; V was cut back by 4 bases and J by 2 bases. The CDR3 loop spans 14 amino acids. DNA for the CDR3: TGTGCCAGCAGCTCGGGACAGACAAACACTGAAGCTTTCTTT. This codes for CASSSGQTNTEAFF.

CDR3 in amino acids: CATSRGTGDNEQFF. The CDR3 DNA is TGTGCCACCAGCAGAGGGACAGGGGACAATGAGCAGTTCTTC. This chain uses TRBV15 with TRBJ2-1; 9 bases agree with TRBD1. From germline, CDR1 is LNHNV and CDR2 YYDKDF (reference sequence). The CDR3 spans 14 residues. The V and J ends lost 1 base and 5 bases, in that order; junction bases with no gene match: 0. The complete variable domain, with remaining parts taken from reference TRBV15 and TRBJ2-1, reads DAMVIQNPRYQVTQFGKPVTLSCSQTLNHNVMYWYQQKSSQAPKLLFHYYDKDFNNEADTPDNFQSRRPNTSFCFLDIRSPGLGDTAMYLCATSRGTGDNEQFFGPGTRLTVL.

The CDR3 sequence: CASSSGQGVDEQFF. The CDR3, as DNA: TGCGCCAGCAGCTCGGGACAGGGGGTCGATGAGCAGTTCTTC. The V gene is TRBV5-1, the J gene TRBJ2-1; 11 positions match TRBD1. The CDR3 has 14 amino acids. Unmatched junction bases numbered 4, after V lost 3 bases and J lost 8 bases. Per the germline V gene, CDR1 is SGHRS and CDR2 is YFSETQ.

The V and J genes are TRBV27 and TRBJ2-1, with D unclear. CDR3 length: 14 amino acids. The germline CDR1 and CDR2 sequences are MNHEY and SMNVEV (reference sequence). V lost 6 bases and J lost 0, with 9 bases in between. The CDR3 spells CASRWGSSYNEQFF. The CDR3 DNA follows: TGTGCCAGCAGATGGGGAAGCTCCTACAATGAGCAGTTCTTC.

The sample holds one count of this clone. This sample includes further DNA sequences coding for the same CDR3. This chain links TRBV7-9 with TRBJ2-1, with unresolved D. The CDR3 spans 15 residues. Germline assignment: CDR1 SEHNR and CDR2 FQNEAQ (reference sequence). V was clipped by 0 bases and J by 4 bases, with 10 bases between them. In nucleotides, the CDR3 is TGTGCCAGCAGCTTAGCGCTAGGAGAGTACAATGAGCAGTTCTTC. Protein product: CASSLALGEYNEQFF.

The chain has TRBV28 and TRBJ1-2; D call uncertain. CDR1 is MDHEN and CDR2 is SYDVKM in the germline V gene. The length of the CDR3 is 12 residues. The germline V and J ends were trimmed by 7 bases and 3 bases, with 9 bases remaining between them. In DNA form, the CDR3 reads TGTGCCAGCACCCGGTTGGACTATGGCTACACCTTC. Protein: CASTRLDYGYTF.

The chain links TRBV6-6 to TRBJ2-1; D perhaps matches TRBD1 (6 bases). Trimming shortened V by 7 bases and J by 8 bases, and 18 bases separated the two germline ends. CDR3 length: 14 residues. Germline assignment: CDR1 MNHNY and CDR2 SVGAGI (reference sequence). The CDR3 protein is CASNDMKGTHEQFF. The CDR3 DNA is TGTGCCAGCAACGACATGAAGGGGACACATGAGCAGTTCTTC.

The chain couples TRBV28 to TRBJ2-3; D perhaps matches TRBD2 (5 bases). The length of the CDR3 is 15 residues. V dropped 5 bases and J dropped 0 bases, with 12 bases sitting between them. Germline V lookup: CDR1 MDHEN, CDR2 SYDVKM. CDR3 protein: CASSPSGASTDTQYF. The CDR3 region has the DNA TGTGCCAGCAGTCCCAGCGGAGCTAGCACAGATACGCAGTATTTT. The full variable domain, completed using reference TRBV28 and TRBJ2-3, is DVKVTQSSRYLVKRTGEKVFLECVQDMDHENMFWYRQDPGLGLRLIYFSYDVKMKEKGDIPEGYSVSREKKERFSLILESASTNQTSMYLCASSPSGASTDTQYFGPGTRLTVL.

This clone was observed a handful of times. This chain links TRBV7-9 with TRBJ2-1; D is unresolved. The CDR3 has 12 residues. Germline V gene sequence: CDR1 SEHNR, CDR2 FQNEAQ (reference sequence). V was shortened by 4 bases and J by 7 bases, with 8 bases between the two germline ends. The CDR3 sequence: CASSSVYNEQFF. As DNA, the CDR3 is TGTGCCAGCAGCTCCGTCTATAATGAGCAGTTCTTC.

The V call is TRBV4-3, the J call TRBJ1-1, with D maybe TRBD1 (6 bases). The CDR3 sequence is 15 residues long. Germline V gene lookup returns CDR1 LGHNA and CDR2 YSLEER. V was trimmed by 0 bases and J by 4 bases, leaving 12 bases between them. CDR3 sequence reads: CASSQDPTGFTEAFF. CDR3 nucleotide sequence: TGCGCCAGCAGCCAAGACCCCACAGGGTTCACTGAAGCTTTCTTT.

This chain links TRBV4-3 with TRBJ2-7, with D hard to call. Germline CDR1 and CDR2: LGHNA and YSLEER. V was cut by 0 bases and J by 0 bases, with 12 bases left in between. CDR3 length equals 16 residues. CDR3 nucleotides: TGCGCCAGCAGCCAAGATTTCATCGGCTCCTCCTACGAGCAGTACTTC. Translated, it gives CASSQDFIGSSYEQYF.

The gene calls are TRBV10-3 and TRBJ1-1, with 9 positions matching TRBD1. The length of the CDR3 is 16 residues. V gave up 7 bases and J gave up 5 bases; unmatched junction bases: 14. Per germline, CDR1 ENHRY and CDR2 SYGVKD. The CDR3 DNA follows: TGTGCCATCACCGCACAAGAACAGACAGGGGGTACTGAAGCTTTCTTT. This gives the protein CAITAQEQTGGTEAFF.

The chain couples TRBV27 to TRBJ2-2; the D gene could be TRBD1 or TRBD2 (5 bases each). The CDR3 has 13 amino acids. V lost 9 bases and J 5 bases, leaving 13 bases between the germline ends. Germline V gene sequence: CDR1 MNHEY, CDR2 SMNVEV (reference sequence). The chain's CDR3 is CASWGMRTGELFF. For the CDR3, the DNA is TGTGCCAGTTGGGGGATGAGGACCGGGGAGCTGTTTTTT.

V is TRBV7-9 and J is TRBJ2-1; D uncertain. The CDR3 consists of 13 residues. Germline CDR1 is SEHNR and CDR2 is FQNEAQ (reference sequence). Trimming pared 2 bases from V and 10 bases from J, leaving 12 bases between. This chain's CDR3 is CASSLPEAPEQFF. The CDR3 coding sequence is TGTGCCAGCAGCTTACCAGAAGCTCCAGAGCAGTTCTTC.

The V call is TRBV7-9, the J call TRBJ1-2; TRBD1 matches 9 bases. The trim removed 4 bases at V and 13 bases at J, leaving 13 bases unmatched. Germline CDR1 and CDR2: SEHNR and FQNEAQ (reference sequence). The CDR3 sequence is 14 residues long. The CDR3 reads CASSSGTGFGDFTF. CDR3 in DNA: TGTGCCAGCAGCTCCGGGACAGGGTTTGGGGATTTCACCTTC.

The chain couples TRBV9 to TRBJ1-2; the D is unclear. V lost 3 bases, J lost 5 bases, and 17 bases lay in between. Germline CDR1 is SGDLS and CDR2 is YYNGEE. The length of the CDR3 is 15 residues. The CDR3 region is CASSASSVGVYGYTF. CDR3 DNA: TGTGCCAGCAGCGCTAGTTCAGTGGGAGTTTATGGCTACACCTTC.

The chain couples TRBV5-1 to TRBJ2-7, with 8 bases aligning to TRBD1. The CDR3 runs to 18 residues. Losses at the gene ends were 4 bases for V and 3 bases for J; bases not matched to a gene: 18. Germline assignment: CDR1 SGHRS and CDR2 YFSETQ. The CDR3 is CASSLNKLGGGQGYEQYF. For the CDR3, the DNA is TGCGCCAGCAGCCTAAACAAGCTCGGCGGTGGACAGGGCTACGAGCAGTACTTC.

Here the CDR3 DNA reads TGTGCTAGTGTGACGGGACAGGGGGCGACGGGTGATGAGCAGTTCTTC. Translating it yields CASVTGQGATGDEQFF. The gene calls are TRBV12-5 and TRBJ2-1, with 12 bases aligning to TRBD1. V was clipped by 7 bases and J by 8 bases; unmatched bases: 12. There are 16 residues in the CDR3. In germline, CDR1 is LGHNT, CDR2 FRNRAP.

The chain couples TRBV7-6 to TRBJ2-5; TRBD1 aligns across 8 bases. CDR3 length equals 18 residues. Losses at the gene ends were 5 bases for V and 5 bases for J; bases not matched to a gene: 19. CDR1 and CDR2 from the germline V gene are SGHVS and FNYEAQ. CDR3 loop: CASSQGPQGTGLGETQYF. The CDR3 DNA is TGTGCCAGCAGCCAAGGGCCGCAGGGGACAGGTCTGGGGGAGACCCAGTACTTC.

The chain has TRBV27 and TRBJ2-2; D perhaps matches TRBD2 (5 bases). Germline CDR1 and CDR2: MNHEY and SMNVEV (reference sequence). This CDR3 contains 16 residues. The V and J ends lost 5 bases and 5 bases respectively, with 18 bases between them. CDR3 loop: CASSVLYRGFTGELFF. For the CDR3, the DNA is TGTGCCAGCAGTGTGCTTTACCGAGGGTTTACCGGGGAGCTGTTTTTT.